This entry lists 32 T cell receptor beta chains sequenced from one sample in a study of Ad26.COV2.S vaccination and SARS-CoV-2 variants. Libraries were prepared by immunoSEQ multiplex PCR; TCRdb keeps only in-frame clonotypes and omits some of them. The sample shows roughly 300,000 clones, around 89% of them seen only once. Treatment reported: some 20 received Ad26.COV2.S at low or high dose, single or two shots; 5 received placebo; per-sample allocation not given. At day 63 after the first vaccine or placebo injection, samples were drawn. Specimen: peripheral blood, collected in a trial of Ad26.COV2.S vaccine versus placebo. The source is a person between 18 and 65 years old who received the Ad26.COV2.S COVID-19 vaccine or a placebo.

This chain uses TRBV30 with TRBJ2-1; a weak D match, TRBD1 (6 bases). This CDR3 comprises 18 residues. Per germline, CDR1 GTSNPN and CDR2 SVGIG (reference sequence). V was pared by 0 bases and J by 1 base, with 19 bases between. The CDR3: CAWSVNPVRQASYNEQFF. The CDR3 nucleotides read TGTGCCTGGAGTGTAAACCCCGTCCGACAGGCTTCCTACAATGAGCAGTTCTTC. The full variable domain, rest sourced from reference TRBV30 and TRBJ2-1, is SQTIHQWPATLVQPVGSPLSLECTVEGTSNPNLYWYRQAAGRGLQLLFYSVGIGQISSEVPQNLSASRPQDRQFILSSKKLLLSDSGFYLCAWSVNPVRQASYNEQFFGPGTRLTVL.

The rearrangement links TRBV6-1 to TRBJ1-2; a weak D match, TRBD1 (5 bases). The V gene lost 0 bases and the J gene lost 4 bases, with 12 bases spanning the gap. There are 15 residues in the CDR3. Germline V gene data show CDR1 as MNHNS and CDR2 as SASEGT. In nucleotides, the CDR3 is TGTGCCAGCAGTGAAGCGGGGACCAGTACCTATGGCTACACCTTC. It is translated as CASSEAGTSTYGYTF.

This clone occurred once. The chain links TRBV7-9 to TRBJ1-1; D possibly corresponds to TRBD1 (6 bases). The CDR3 spans 13 residues. CDR1 is SEHNR, CDR2 FQNEAQ, per germline (reference sequence). Deletions cut 4 bases from V and 6 bases from J, with 12 bases between. The CDR3 DNA reads TGTGCCAGCAGCTCATACAGGGAACCTGAAGCTTTCTTT. Translation: CASSSYREPEAFF. Drawing the rest from reference TRBV7-9 and TRBJ1-1, the complete variable domain is DTGVSQNPRHKITKRGQNVTFRCDPISEHNRLYWYRQTLGQGPEFLTYFQNEAQLEKSRLLSDRFSAERPKGSFSTLEIQRTEQGDSAMYLCASSSYREPEAFFGQGTRLTVV.

This clone was seen at least ten times. V and J are TRBV3-1 (or the pseudogene TRBV3-2) and TRBJ1-1; D gene uncertain. The CDR3 is made up of 15 amino acids. Trimming removed 0 bases at V and 7 bases at J, with 15 bases between. Looked up from germline, CDR1 is LGHDT and CDR2 is YNNKEL (reference sequence). The CDR3: CASSQEVGASGEAFF. CDR3 in DNA: TGTGCCAGCAGCCAAGAGGTAGGAGCCTCGGGTGAAGCTTTCTTT.

The chain combines TRBV9 with TRBJ2-2; 13 bases line up with TRBD2. This CDR3 has 17 residues. V was pared by 3 bases and J by 2 bases, with 4 bases of the junction left unmatched. Germline lookup yields CDR1 SGDLS and CDR2 YYNGEE. CDR3 sequence reads: CASSARGLAGNTGELFF. For the CDR3, the DNA is TGTGCCAGCAGCGCCAGGGGACTAGCGGGAAACACCGGGGAGCTGTTTTTT.

The chain links TRBV24-1 to TRBJ2-3, with 11 positions matching TRBD2. Germline CDR1 KGHDR, CDR2 SFDVKD. V trimming: 3 bases; J trimming: 2 bases; junction bases outside the gene matches: 9. The CDR3 contains 18 residues. The DNA of the CDR3 is TGTGCCACCAGTGATGAACGATATAGCGGGAGGGCCACAGATACGCAGTATTTT. Translating gives CATSDERYSGRATDTQYF.

V gene TRBV4-2 combines with J gene TRBJ2-4; no firm D call. Germline assignment: CDR1 LGHNA and CDR2 YNFKEQ. Between the trimmed V and J ends, which lost 1 base and 0 bases, there was a span of 16 bases. This CDR3 is 18 amino acids long. CDR3: CASSQGASVVEAKNIQYF. CDR3 bases: TGTGCCAGCAGCCAAGGGGCTTCGGTCGTTGAAGCCAAAAACATTCAGTACTTC.

This clone was seen just once. V usage is TRBV4-1 and J usage is TRBJ2-1; 11 bases match TRBD2. Germline V gives CDR1 MGHRA, CDR2 YSYEKL. The V and J ends lost 3 bases and 8 bases, in that order; junction bases with no gene match: 15. There are 18 residues in the CDR3. CDR3 protein: CASSQGPGLAERSDEQFF. Here the CDR3 DNA reads TGCGCCAGCAGCCAGGGCCCGGGACTAGCGGAGCGGAGCGATGAGCAGTTCTTC.

This clone was seen a handful of times. The chain uses TRBV11-2 and TRBJ1-6; 7 bases fit TRBD1. This CDR3 region has 15 residues. CDR1 is SGHAT, CDR2 FQNNGV, per germline. The trim removed 5 bases at V and 10 bases at J, leaving 11 bases unmatched. The CDR3 loop is CASSPLDRDGSPLHF. The CDR3, as DNA: TGTGCCAGCAGCCCTCTAGACAGGGATGGCTCACCCCTCCACTTT. Full variable domain (outside the CDR3, taken from reference TRBV11-2 and TRBJ1-6): EAGVAQSPRYKIIEKRQSVAFWCNPISGHATLYWYQQILGQGPKLLIQFQNNGVVDDSQLPKDRFSAERLKGVDSTLKIQPAKLEDSAVYLCASSPLDRDGSPLHFGNGTRLTVT.

The chain has TRBV5-4 and TRBJ1-1; D unclear. Trimming stripped 7 bases from V and 6 bases from J, with 13 bases between. The CDR3 length is 12 residues. Looked up from germline, CDR1 is SGHNT and CDR2 is YYREEE (reference sequence). CDR3 protein: CASAYGGAEAFF. The CDR3 bases are TGTGCCAGCGCGTACGGAGGCGCTGAAGCTTTCTTT. Full variable domain (rest looked up from reference TRBV5-4 and TRBJ1-1): ETGVTQSPTHLIKTRGQQVTLRCSSQSGHNTVSWYQQALGQGPQFIFQYYREEENGRGNFPPRFSGLQFPNYSSELNVNALELDDSALYLCASAYGGAEAFFGQGTRLTVV.

The rearrangement joins TRBV9 to TRBJ2-2, with a possible D match to TRBD1 (6 bases). The CDR3 totals 14 residues. V was trimmed by 4 bases and J by 4 bases, leaving 11 bases between them. Germline lookup yields CDR1 SGDLS and CDR2 YYNGEE. CDR3 sequence: CASSPGHLTGELFF. The CDR3 nucleotides are TGTGCCAGCAGCCCGGGACATCTCACCGGGGAGCTGTTTTTT. Full variable domain (remainder filled in from reference TRBV9 and TRBJ2-2): DSGVTQTPKHLITATGQRVTLRCSPRSGDLSVYWYQQSLDQGLQFLIQYYNGEERAKGNILERFSAQQFPDLHSELNLSSLELGDSALYFCASSPGHLTGELFFGEGSRLTVL.

The chain has TRBV3-1 (or the pseudogene TRBV3-2) and TRBJ1-3, with no clear D. Deletions cut 4 bases from V and 0 bases from J, with 10 bases between. The CDR3 sequence is 15 residues long. The germline V gene encodes CDR1 LGHDT and CDR2 YNNKEL (reference sequence). This CDR3 reads CASSPTALSGNTIYF. Written as DNA, the CDR3 is TGTGCCAGCAGCCCGACGGCGCTCTCTGGAAACACCATATATTTT.

The chain couples TRBV7-9 to TRBJ1-1; tentatively, D is TRBD1 (6 bases). Trimming left V 2 bases short and J 6 bases short, with 10 bases between. The CDR3 is 13 residues long. Germline CDR1 SEHNR, CDR2 FQNEAQ (reference sequence). The CDR3 loop reads CASSLPRGPEAFF. The CDR3 DNA sequence: TGTGCCAGCAGCTTACCCAGGGGCCCTGAAGCTTTCTTT. Looking up the rest from reference TRBV7-9 and TRBJ1-1 gives the full variable domain: DTGVSQNPRHKITKRGQNVTFRCDPISEHNRLYWYRQTLGQGPEFLTYFQNEAQLEKSRLLSDRFSAERPKGSFSTLEIQRTEQGDSAMYLCASSLPRGPEAFFGQGTRLTVV.

J is TRBJ1-2 and V is TRBV3-1 (or the pseudogene TRBV3-2); D not certain. V shed 0 bases and J shed 7 bases, with 9 bases lying between them. CDR3 length equals 13 residues. The germline V gene encodes CDR1 LGHDT and CDR2 YNNKEL (reference sequence). The DNA of the CDR3 is TGTGCCAGCAGCCAAGAAGAATTCTCTGGCTACACCTTC. Amino acid sequence: CASSQEEFSGYTF.

This clone was observed once. The gene calls are TRBV6-1 and TRBJ1-1; D unclear. The CDR3 sequence is 14 residues long. Trimming stripped 3 bases from V and 1 base from J, with 9 bases between. Looked up from germline, CDR1 is MNHNS and CDR2 is SASEGT. The chain's CDR3 is CASSEVDKNTEAFF. For the CDR3, the DNA is TGTGCCAGCAGTGAGGTCGACAAGAACACTGAAGCTTTCTTT.

The chain recombines TRBV6-6 with TRBJ1-3; tentatively, D is TRBD1 (6 bases). V shed 4 bases and J shed 1 base, with 14 bases lying between them. Germline values: CDR1 MNHNY, CDR2 SVGAGI (reference sequence). The length of the CDR3 is 16 residues. The CDR3 protein is CASSSGRGQSGNTIYF. The CDR3 DNA sequence: TGTGCCAGCAGTTCGGGACGGGGACAATCTGGAAACACCATATATTTT.

The chain joins TRBV6-5 to TRBJ1-1, with TRBD1 identical over 7 bases. The CDR3 is 14 amino acids. Trimming at V came to 6 bases and at J to 3 bases, leaving 7 bases not matched to a gene. Germline CDR1 and CDR2: MNHEY and SVGAGI. CDR3 amino acids: CASRTGAVYTEAFF. As DNA, the CDR3 is TGTGCCAGCAGAACAGGGGCAGTTTACACTGAAGCTTTCTTT.

The V and J genes are TRBV5-6 and TRBJ2-3; TRBD2 matches 8 bases. The length of the CDR3 is 16 residues. The V and J ends lost 1 base and 1 base, in that order; junction bases with no gene match: 5. The germline gives CDR1 SGHDT, CDR2 YYEEEE. In DNA form, the CDR3 reads TGTGCCAGCAGCTTGAGACTAGCGTTGGGCACAGATACGCAGTATTTT. This sequence encodes CASSLRLALGTDTQYF. The whole variable domain, filled in from reference TRBV5-6 and TRBJ2-3, reads DAGVTQSPTHLIKTRGQQVTLRCSPKSGHDTVSWYQQALGQGPQFIFQYYEEEERQRGNFPDRFSGHQFPNYSSELNVNALLLGDSALYLCASSLRLALGTDTQYFGPGTRLTVL.

The rearrangement uses TRBV19 and TRBJ2-7, with TRBD1 matching over 8 bases. Germline lookup yields CDR1 LNHDA and CDR2 SQIVND (reference sequence). The V segment lost 5 bases and the J segment 2 bases; nucleotides outside the gene matches: 8. CDR3 length: 15 residues. CDR3 bases: TGTGCCAGTAGTGACCGAGACAGGGGAACCTACGAGCAGTACTTC. It specifies CASSDRDRGTYEQYF.

This clone has only a few counts. The chain couples TRBV7-8 to TRBJ1-1; D is undetermined. The CDR3 has 15 amino acids. CDR1 and CDR2 (germline): SGHVS, FQNEAQ. V dropped 4 bases and J dropped 2 bases, with 14 bases sitting between them. The CDR3 nucleotides read TGTGCCAGCAGCTCTTCGGGCAGATTAAACACTGAAGCTTTCTTT. Its protein product is CASSSSGRLNTEAFF.

As regards this clone: Other DNA sequences in the same sample also yield this CDR3. The gene calls are TRBV27 and TRBJ1-5, with D hard to call. Germline assignment: CDR1 MNHEY and CDR2 SMNVEV (reference sequence). CDR3 size: 13 residues. With 2 bases removed from V and 4 bases from J, the gap between germline ends came to 6 bases. The CDR3 spells CASSLAVNQPQHF. CDR3 DNA: TGTGCCAGCAGTTTAGCCGTAAATCAGCCCCAGCATTTT.

The chain is built from TRBV28 and TRBJ2-2; possibly TRBD1 or TRBD2 for D (5 bases each). The CDR3 totals 12 residues. The germline V and J ends were trimmed by 2 bases and 10 bases, with 8 bases remaining between them. Germline CDR1 and CDR2: MDHEN and SYDVKM. CDR3 in amino acids: CASSLRGVELFF. CDR3 sequence (DNA): TGTGCCAGCAGTTTAAGAGGGGTGGAGCTGTTTTTT.

The count of this clone is one. The chain recombines TRBV12-3 or TRBV12-4 with TRBJ1-1, with D perhaps matching TRBD1 (5 bases). Trimming pared 6 bases from V and 6 bases from J, leaving 14 bases between. The CDR3 length is 13 residues. The CDR3 sequence: CASSPSLGPEAFF. The DNA for the CDR3 is TGTGCCAGCAGCCCTTCACTGGGACCTGAAGCTTTCTTT.

V and J are TRBV27 and TRBJ1-3; a weak D match, TRBD1 (5 bases). The germline V gene encodes CDR1 MNHEY and CDR2 SMNVEV (reference sequence). The length of the CDR3 is 13 residues. V gave up 5 bases and J gave up 1 base, with 6 bases separating them. The CDR3: CASSRTSGNTIYF. The CDR3 region has the DNA TGTGCCAGCAGTCGGACATCTGGAAACACCATATATTTT.

The chain couples TRBV12-5 to TRBJ2-2; TRBD1 agrees at 8 bases. Germline CDR1 LGHNT, CDR2 FRNRAP. Unmatched junction bases numbered 7, after V lost 1 base and J lost 3 bases. This CDR3 contains 17 residues. CDR3 loop: CASGLAPKTGDTGELFF. CDR3 coding DNA: TGTGCTAGTGGTTTGGCACCCAAGACAGGGGACACCGGGGAGCTGTTTTTT.

DNA for the CDR3: TGTGCCAGCGACGGGGTGAACACTGAAGCTTTCTTT. It specifies CASDGVNTEAFF. The J gene is TRBJ1-1, the V gene TRBV28; D remains unclear. The CDR3 covers 12 residues. Trimming pared 8 bases from V and 0 bases from J, leaving 7 bases between. Germline V gene sequence: CDR1 MDHEN, CDR2 SYDVKM.

The chain combines TRBV6-5 with TRBJ1-2, with unresolved D. V lost 7 bases, J lost 3 bases, and 15 bases lay in between. Germline V gene sequence: CDR1 MNHEY, CDR2 SVGAGI. This CDR3 comprises 14 residues. The CDR3 reads CASTGPGVDYGYTF. Here the CDR3 DNA reads TGTGCCAGCACCGGTCCAGGTGTCGACTATGGCTACACCTTC.

The chain carries TRBV2 and TRBJ1-1; a weak D match, TRBD1 (6 bases). V was pared by 6 bases and J by 1 base, with 9 bases between. Germline lookup yields CDR1 SNHLY and CDR2 FYNNEI. The CDR3 contains 13 residues. The CDR3 spells CASSPTGNTEAFF. In nucleotides, the CDR3 is TGTGCCAGCAGCCCGACAGGGAACACTGAAGCTTTCTTT.

The chain links TRBV5-1 to TRBJ2-3; 7 bases match TRBD2. The CDR3 is made up of 14 amino acids. After removal of 8 bases from V and 2 bases from J, the junction contained 8 bases not matched to a gene. Germline assignment: CDR1 SGHRS and CDR2 YFSETQ. Written as DNA, the CDR3 is TGCGCCAGTGCCCTAGCGGAGAACACAGATACGCAGTATTTT. Its translation: CASALAENTDTQYF.

The chain joins TRBV30 to TRBJ2-5; 7 bases map to TRBD1. V dropped 7 bases and J dropped 5; count of bases not matched to a gene: 19. The CDR3 is 16 residues long. Germline CDR1 reads GTSNPN; CDR2 reads SVGIG (reference sequence). The CDR3, as DNA: TGTGCCTCGTCATTCTCTCCGACAGGGCTGGGGGAGACCCAGTACTTC. Its translation is CASSFSPTGLGETQYF.

The chain couples TRBV5-6 to TRBJ1-3, with TRBD1 identical over 7 bases. The CDR3 length is 14 residues. V was clipped by 2 bases and J by 1 base; unmatched bases: 0. Germline V CDR1 and CDR2: SGHDT, YYEEEE. The CDR3 region has the DNA TGTGCCAGCAGCTTACAGGGGTCTGGAAACACCATATATTTT. This codes for CASSLQGSGNTIYF.

The chain carries TRBV6-2 or TRBV6-3 and TRBJ1-1, with TRBD1 matching over 9 bases. The CDR3 contains 18 residues. The V segment lost 5 bases and the J segment 0 bases; nucleotides outside the gene matches: 13. Germline V lookup: CDR1 MNHEY, CDR2 SVGEGT. CDR3 DNA sequence: TGTGCCAGCAGTACGAACCCGCGGGACAGGGCCGTGAACACTGAAGCTTTCTTT. This codes for CASSTNPRDRAVNTEAFF.